This record concerns one T cell receptor (beta chain) sequence. Its target is not known. Using RNA transcripts, the TCR beta CDR3 regions were amplified. First-round RT-PCR with HTBI primers preceded a second-round multiplex PCR. Each CDR3 protein is one row after TCRdb ran MiXCR on the multiplex PCR reads. The sample includes some 370,000 distinct CDR3 sequences, roughly 17% of them seen just once. The CDR3 is made up of 13 amino acids. The germline V gene has CDR1 SGHAT and CDR2 FQNNGV. Trimming took 5 bases from V and 5 from J, leaving 12 bases between them. The data derive from a study of Graves' ophthalmopathy and Graves' hyperthyroidism. General study findings and limits: As the model predicted ophthalmopathy progression, it achieved a sensitivity of 70.59% and a specificity of more than 72%.

The TCR sequence derives from an adult woman with stable Graves' hyperthyroidism. This chain connects TRBV11-2 to TRBJ1-2; D gene unclear. The sample comprised peripheral blood. The CDR3 region has the DNA TGTGCCAGCAGCCCGATGCGGGGATATGGCTACACCTTC. This translates into CASSPMRGYGYTF. The complete variable domain, with remaining parts taken from reference TRBV11-2 and TRBJ1-2, reads EAGVAQSPRYKIIEKRQSVAFWCNPISGHATLYWYQQILGQGPKLLIQFQNNGVVDDSQLPKDRFSAERLKGVDSTLKIQPAKLEDSAVYLCASSPMRGYGYTFGSGTRLTVV.